Below, one T cell receptor (beta chain) is given with its context. This record comes from a study of T-cell reconstitution after alpha-beta-depleted transplantation in children. Unique molecular identifiers were used to barcode this TCRbeta library. TCRdb itself ran the PCR reads through MiXCR, one entry per CDR3 protein. The sample includes some 450,000 distinct CDR3 sequences, around two fifths of them seen just once. This CDR3 contains 14 residues. The V and J ends lost 5 bases and 2 bases, in that order; junction bases with no gene match: 8. CDR1 is DFQATT and CDR2 is SNEGSKA in the germline V gene (reference sequence).

This chain links TRBV20-1 with TRBJ1-2; TRBD1 matches at 7 bases. The starting material was PBMCs, obtained before TCRalphabeta/CD19-depleted stem cell transplant. This clonotype was obtained from a girl aged 2-10 years with aplastic anemia, due to receive a stem cell transplant. This chain's CDR3 is CSAQSRGQNYGYTF. The CDR3 coding sequence is TGCAGTGCTCAGTCCCGGGGACAGAACTATGGCTACACCTTC.